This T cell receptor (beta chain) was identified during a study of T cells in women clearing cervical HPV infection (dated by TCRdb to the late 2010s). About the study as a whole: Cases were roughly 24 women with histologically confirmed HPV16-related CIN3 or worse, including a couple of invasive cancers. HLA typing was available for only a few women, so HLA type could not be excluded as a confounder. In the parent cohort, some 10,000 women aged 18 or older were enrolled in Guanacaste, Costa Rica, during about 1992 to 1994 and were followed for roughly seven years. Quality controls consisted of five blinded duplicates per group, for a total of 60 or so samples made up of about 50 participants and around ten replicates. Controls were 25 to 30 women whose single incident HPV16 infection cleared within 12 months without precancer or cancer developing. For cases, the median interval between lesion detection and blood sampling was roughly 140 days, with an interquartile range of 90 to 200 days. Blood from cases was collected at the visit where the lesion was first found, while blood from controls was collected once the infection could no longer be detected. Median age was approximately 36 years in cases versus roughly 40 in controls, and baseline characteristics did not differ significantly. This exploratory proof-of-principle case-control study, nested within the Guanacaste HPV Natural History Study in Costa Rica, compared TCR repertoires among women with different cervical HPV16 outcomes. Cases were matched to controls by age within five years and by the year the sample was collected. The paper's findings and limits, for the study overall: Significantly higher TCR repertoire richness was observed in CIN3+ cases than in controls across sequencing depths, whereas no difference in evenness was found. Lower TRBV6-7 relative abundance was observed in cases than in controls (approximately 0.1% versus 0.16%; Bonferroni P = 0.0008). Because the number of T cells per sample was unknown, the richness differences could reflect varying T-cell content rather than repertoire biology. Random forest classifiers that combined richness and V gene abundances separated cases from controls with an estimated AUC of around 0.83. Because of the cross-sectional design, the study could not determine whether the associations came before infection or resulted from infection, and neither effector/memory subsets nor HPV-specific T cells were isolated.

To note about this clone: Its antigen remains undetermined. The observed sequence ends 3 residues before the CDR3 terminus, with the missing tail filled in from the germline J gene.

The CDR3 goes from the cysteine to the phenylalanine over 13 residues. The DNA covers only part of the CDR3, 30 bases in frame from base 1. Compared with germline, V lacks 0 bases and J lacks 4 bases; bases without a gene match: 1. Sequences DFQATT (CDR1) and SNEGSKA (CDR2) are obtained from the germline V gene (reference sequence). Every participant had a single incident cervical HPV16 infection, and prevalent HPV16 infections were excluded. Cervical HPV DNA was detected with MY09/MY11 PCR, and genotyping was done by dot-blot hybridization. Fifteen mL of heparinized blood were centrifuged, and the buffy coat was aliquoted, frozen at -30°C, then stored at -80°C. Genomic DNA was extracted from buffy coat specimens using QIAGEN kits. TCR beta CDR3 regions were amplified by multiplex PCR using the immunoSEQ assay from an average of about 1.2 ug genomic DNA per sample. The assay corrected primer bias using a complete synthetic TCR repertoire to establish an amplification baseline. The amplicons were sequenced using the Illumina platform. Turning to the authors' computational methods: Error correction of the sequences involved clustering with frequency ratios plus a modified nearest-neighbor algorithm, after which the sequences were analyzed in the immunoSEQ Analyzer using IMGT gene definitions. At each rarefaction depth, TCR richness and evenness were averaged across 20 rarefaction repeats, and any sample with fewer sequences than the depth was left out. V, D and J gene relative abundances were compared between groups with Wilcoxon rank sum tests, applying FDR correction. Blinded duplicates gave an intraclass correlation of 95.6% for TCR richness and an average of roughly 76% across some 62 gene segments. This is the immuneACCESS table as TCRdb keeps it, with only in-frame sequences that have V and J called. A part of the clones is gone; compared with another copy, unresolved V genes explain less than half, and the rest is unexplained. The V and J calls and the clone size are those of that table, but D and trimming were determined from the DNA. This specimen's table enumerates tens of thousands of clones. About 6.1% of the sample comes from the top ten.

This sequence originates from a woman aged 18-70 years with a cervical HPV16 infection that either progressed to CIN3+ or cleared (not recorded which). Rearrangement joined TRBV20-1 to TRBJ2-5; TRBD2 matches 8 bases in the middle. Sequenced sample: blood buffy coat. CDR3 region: CSARDGTRETQYF. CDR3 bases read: TGCAGTGCTAGAGACGGGACTAGAGAGACC.